The 3 T cell receptor beta chains in this list originate from one sample, sequenced in a study of long-term antiretroviral therapy in people with HIV. A v3.0 immunoSEQ assay was performed at survey level. Profiled with immunoSEQ multiplex PCR; TCRdb holds only in-frame clones, not every one. The sample has 30,000 or so clones, 85% to 95% seen once; the top ten hold approximately 10%. The sequenced sample was unsorted PBMCs, obtained 6.2 years after starting antiretroviral therapy. The receptors derive from a man aged 40-50 years with HIV.

This chain connects TRBV6-5 to TRBJ2-5; D might be TRBD2 (6 bases). Germline values: CDR1 MNHEY, CDR2 SVGAGI. With 8 bases removed from V and 4 bases from J, the gap between germline ends came to 11 bases. This CDR3 is 12 amino acids long. DNA of the CDR3: TGTGCCAGCGGGGGGAGAGGAGAGACCCAGTACTTC. Translated: CASGGRGETQYF.

This clone was detected once. The genes are TRBV9 and TRBJ2-7; D possibly corresponds to TRBD1 (5 bases). V lost 0 bases, J lost 1 base, and 11 bases lay in between. Germline V gene data show CDR1 as SGDLS and CDR2 as YYNGEE. The CDR3 covers 15 residues. In nucleotides, the CDR3 is TGTGCCAGCAGCGTAGTAACAGGCCCTTCCTACGAGCAGTACTTC. It is translated as CASSVVTGPSYEQYF.

This chain joins TRBV25-1 and TRBJ2-6, with D unresolved. CDR3 length: 16 amino acids. Germline V gene data show CDR1 as MGHDK and CDR2 as SYGVNS. V shed 3 bases and J shed 0 bases, with 9 bases lying between them. CDR3 sequence: CASSDSQVSGANVLTF. CDR3 nucleotide sequence: TGTGCCAGCAGTGACTCGCAGGTCTCTGGGGCCAACGTCCTGACTTTC. Using reference TRBV25-1 and TRBJ2-6 for the parts outside the CDR3, the full variable domain is EADIYQTPRYLVIGTGKKITLECSQTMGHDKMYWYQQDPGMELHLIHYSYGVNSTEKGDLSSESTVSRIRTEHFPLTLESARPSHTSQYLCASSDSQVSGANVLTFGAGSRLTVL.